Presented here are 2 T cell receptor beta chains from one specimen sequenced in a study of shared clonotypes between healthy human individuals (TCRdb year 2020). The library was made by the immunoSEQ multiplex PCR assay. Imported from immuneACCESS, the table was reduced by TCRdb to in-frame sequences with V and J called. These copies leave out some clones; in studies compared against another copy, an unresolved V gene accounts for under half, and the cause of the remainder is not known. For this sample there are hundreds of thousands of clones; 70% to 80% appear just once. Of the sample, about 13% is held by the ten largest clones. Sequenced material: PBMCs. These receptors were obtained from a woman between 40 and 55 years old in good health. Some clones in this sample may be carry-over from other donors' samples.

The chain joins TRBV11-3 to TRBJ2-2; no clear D. V was shortened by 4 bases and J by 5 bases, with 11 bases between the two germline ends. The CDR3 is made up of 14 amino acids. Germline-derived CDR1 and CDR2 are SGHNT and YENEEA. In DNA form, the CDR3 reads TGTGCCAGCAGCTCGAACCCGGGTACCGGGGAGCTGTTTTTT. Its protein is CASSSNPGTGELFF.

This rearrangement joins TRBV5-1 to TRBJ2-6; D remains unclear. This CDR3 spans 15 amino acids. The V end was cut by 4 bases, the J end by 4 bases, with 12 bases between. CDR1 and CDR2 (germline): SGHRS, YFSETQ. CDR3: CASSADGSGANVLTF. The CDR3 coding sequence is TGCGCCAGCAGCGCGGACGGATCAGGGGCCAACGTCCTGACTTTC. The entire variable domain, with the rest obtained from reference TRBV5-1 and TRBJ2-6, is as follows: KAGVTQTPRYLIKTRGQQVTLSCSPISGHRSVSWYQQTPGQGLQFLFEYFSETQRNKGNFPGRFSGRQFSNSRSEMNVSTLELGDSALYLCASSADGSGANVLTFGAGSRLTVL.